This T cell receptor beta chain derives from a study of blood T cell repertoires in COVID-19 (dated by TCRdb to about 2020). For context, the study as a whole: Collaborator samples came from the United States, Italy and Spain and covered acute and convalescent phases of COVID-19. The material from the prospective study consisted of cDNA or gDNA derived from T cells, B-cell-depleted T cells, or PBMCs. Deeply sampled blood TCRbeta repertoires from subjects exposed to, actively infected with, or recovered from COVID-19 were included in the dataset. A freely available public database, intended as a resource for researchers studying the immune response to SARS-CoV-2, is where the repertoires were released. The samples were drawn from the first 160 participants of the ongoing ImmuneRACE study and from over 950 subjects provided by 6 global collaborators. Nearly every sample came with metadata listing a de-identified subject ID, COVID-19 status, age in years and sex. HLA class I and class II types, where available, came from metadata supplied by the sample provider rather than from assay-based typing.

Concerning this clone itself: No cognate antigen has been identified for it. Qualities for individual bases were not recorded, and no much larger clone is one base off.

CDR1 MNHNY and CDR2 SVGAGI were looked up in the germline V gene (reference sequence). At the junction V is shortened by 5 bases and J by 5 bases, with 19 bases in between. From its cysteine to its phenylalanine, the CDR3 spans 17 amino acids. Left in the record is the CDR3 DNA by itself, 51 bases read in frame from the first base. TCRbeta CDR3 regions were amplified from genomic DNA by means of the immunoSEQ Assay, a bias-controlled multiplex PCR. Regarding the original processing steps: Nucleated cell counts per sample were estimated from amplification of reference gene primers within the assay. To quantify the absolute abundance of each unique TCRbeta CDR3 rearrangement, sequence reads were collapsed and filtered. For each sample, productive Simpson clonality was calculated by taking the square root of Simpson's diversity index across productive rearrangements. The table comes from immuneACCESS by way of TCRdb, which keeps in-frame sequences with V and J called. Part of the clones is missing from these tables; in studies checked, under half for an unresolved V gene and the rest for unknown reasons. V and J calls and clone size are as listed in that table; D and trimming were resolved from the DNA. The sample has over 200,000 clones on record, about 88% of them singletons. The ten largest clones take up 2.7% of the sample.

Each collaborating institution followed its own protocols to collect whole blood in K2EDTA tubes. For TCRbeta analysis, collaborators shipped samples in one of three forms: frozen whole blood, isolated PBMCs, or DNA extracted from either of those sample types. What the study reported, not specific to this receptor: The quantity of clinical and demographic metadata differed by source and by participant and was supplied without curation.

The sequencing sample was made of peripheral blood. This sequence originates from a woman aged 55-69 years with acute or convalescent COVID-19. In this chain, TRBV6-6 is recombined with TRBJ1-6; the D gene is possibly TRBD1, with 6 bases matching. The nucleotide sequence is given as TGTGCCAGCAGTCTTAGTCAGGGGATGGCAAATAATTCACCCCTCCACTTT. This codes for CASSLSQGMANNSPLHF.